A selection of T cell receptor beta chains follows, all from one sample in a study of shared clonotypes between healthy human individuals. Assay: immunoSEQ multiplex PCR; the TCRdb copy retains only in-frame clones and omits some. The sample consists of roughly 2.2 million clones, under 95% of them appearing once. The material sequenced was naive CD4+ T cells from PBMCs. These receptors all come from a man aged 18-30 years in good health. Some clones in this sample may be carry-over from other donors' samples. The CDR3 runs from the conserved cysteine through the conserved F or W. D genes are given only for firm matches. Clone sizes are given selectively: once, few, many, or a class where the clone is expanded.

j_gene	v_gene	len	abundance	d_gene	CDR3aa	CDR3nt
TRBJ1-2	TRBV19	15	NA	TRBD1	CASRRPGQENYGYTF	TGTGCCAGTAGACGGCCGGGACAGGAAAACTATGGCTACACCTTC
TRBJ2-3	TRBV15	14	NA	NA	CATSRADSTDTQYF	TGTGCCACCAGCAGAGCGGATAGCACAGATACGCAGTATTTT
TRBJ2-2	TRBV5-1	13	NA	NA	CASRGRSDGELFF	TGCGCCAGCAGAGGCAGGTCTGACGGGGAGCTGTTTTTT
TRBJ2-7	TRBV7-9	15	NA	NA	CASSLGETRSYEQYF	TGTGCCAGCAGCCTTGGGGAGACTCGCTCCTACGAGCAGTACTTC
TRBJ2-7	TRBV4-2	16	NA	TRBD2	CASSQGAGGLYYEQYF	TGTGCCAGCAGCCAAGGGGCGGGAGGTCTGTACTACGAGCAGTACTTC
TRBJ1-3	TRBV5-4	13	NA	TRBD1	CASSLARGNTIYF	TGTGCCAGCAGCTTGGCCAGGGGGAACACCATATATTTT
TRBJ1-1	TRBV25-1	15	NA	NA	CASSGRDRMNTEAFF	TGTGCCAGCAGTGGTAGAGACAGGATGAACACTGAAGCTTTCTTT
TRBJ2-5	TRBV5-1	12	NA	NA	CASSADEETQYF	TGCGCCAGCAGTGCTGACGAAGAGACCCAGTACTTC
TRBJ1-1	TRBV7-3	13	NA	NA	CASKGGLNTEAFF	TGTGCCAGCAAAGGCGGCTTGAACACTGAAGCTTTCTTT
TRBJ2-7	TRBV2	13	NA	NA	CASSVQQGNEQYF	TGTGCCAGCAGTGTGCAACAGGGTAACGAGCAGTACTTC
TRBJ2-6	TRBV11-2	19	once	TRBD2	CASSFKRLAGVSGANVLTF	TGTGCCAGCAGCTTTAAAAGGCTAGCGGGAGTTTCGGGGGCCAACGTCCTGACTTTC
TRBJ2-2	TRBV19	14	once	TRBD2	CATPKAGDTGELFF	TGTGCCACCCCGAAAGCGGGAGACACCGGGGAGCTGTTTTTT
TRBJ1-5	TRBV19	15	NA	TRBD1	CASSRQGGRNQPQHF	TGTGCCAGTAGTCGCCAGGGGGGACGCAATCAGCCCCAGCATTTT
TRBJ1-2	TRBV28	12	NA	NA	CASSSSHYGYTF	TGTGCCAGCAGCTCCTCCCACTATGGCTACACCTTC
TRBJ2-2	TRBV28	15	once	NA	CASSFTWGHTGELFF	TGTGCCAGCAGTTTCACATGGGGCCACACCGGGGAGCTGTTTTTT
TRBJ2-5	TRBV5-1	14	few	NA	CASSLGSGQETQYF	TGCGCCAGCAGCTTGGGTAGCGGCCAAGAGACCCAGTACTTC
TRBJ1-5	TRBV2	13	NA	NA	CASSGDNNQPQHF	TGTGCCAGCAGTGGGGATAACAATCAGCCCCAGCATTTT
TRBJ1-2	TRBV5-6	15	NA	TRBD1	CASSFTGVGSYGYTF	TGTGCCAGCAGCTTTACAGGGGTTGGGAGCTATGGCTACACCTTC
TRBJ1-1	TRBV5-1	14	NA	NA	CASTGEFLNTEAFF	TGCGCCAGCACAGGGGAGTTTTTGAACACTGAAGCTTTCTTT
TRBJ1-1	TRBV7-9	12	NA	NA	CASAQGHTEAFF	TGTGCCAGCGCCCAGGGGCACACTGAAGCTTTCTTT
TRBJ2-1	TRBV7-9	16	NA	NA	CASSLAGGVSYNEQFF	TGTGCCAGCAGCTTAGCGGGCGGTGTCTCCTACAATGAGCAGTTCTTC
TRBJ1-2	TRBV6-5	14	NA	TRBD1	CASRGTGENYGYTF	TGTGCCAGCAGGGGGACAGGGGAAAACTATGGCTACACCTTC
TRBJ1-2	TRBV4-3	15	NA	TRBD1	CASSQDRGTGYGYTF	TGCGCCAGCAGCCAAGATCGCGGGACAGGTTATGGCTACACCTTC
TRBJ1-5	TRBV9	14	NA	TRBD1	CASSATGGNQPQHF	TGTGCCAGCAGCGCTACAGGGGGCAATCAGCCCCAGCATTTT
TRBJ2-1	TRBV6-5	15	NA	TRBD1	CASSSTGLGPNEQFF	TGTGCCAGCAGTTCGACAGGGTTGGGTCCCAATGAGCAGTTCTTC
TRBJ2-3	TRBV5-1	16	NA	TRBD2	CASSSDSSSGADTQYF	TGCGCCAGCAGCTCCGACTCTTCTAGCGGGGCAGATACGCAGTATTTT
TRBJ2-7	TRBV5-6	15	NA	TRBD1	CASSLVGTGPYEQYF	TGTGCCAGCAGCTTAGTTGGGACAGGTCCCTACGAGCAGTACTTC
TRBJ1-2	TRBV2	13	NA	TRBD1	CASSESGGGGYTF	TGTGCCAGCAGTGAATCAGGGGGAGGCGGCTACACCTTC
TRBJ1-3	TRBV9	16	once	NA	CASSVGGLTSGNTIYF	TGTGCCAGCAGCGTAGGGGGATTAACTTCTGGAAACACCATATATTTT
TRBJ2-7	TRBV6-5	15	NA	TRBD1	CASSYSNRGPHEQYF	TGTGCCAGCAGTTACTCGAACAGGGGGCCCCACGAGCAGTACTTC
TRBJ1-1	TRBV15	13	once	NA	CATSRGRGTEAFF	TGTGCCACCAGCAGAGGTAGAGGCACTGAAGCTTTCTTT
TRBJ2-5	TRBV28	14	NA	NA	CASRRLTGQETQYF	TGTGCCAGCAGACGGCTGACAGGCCAAGAGACCCAGTACTTC
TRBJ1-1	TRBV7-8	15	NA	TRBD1	CASRALGQGVTEAFF	TGTGCCAGCAGGGCCCTGGGACAGGGGGTAACTGAAGCTTTCTTT